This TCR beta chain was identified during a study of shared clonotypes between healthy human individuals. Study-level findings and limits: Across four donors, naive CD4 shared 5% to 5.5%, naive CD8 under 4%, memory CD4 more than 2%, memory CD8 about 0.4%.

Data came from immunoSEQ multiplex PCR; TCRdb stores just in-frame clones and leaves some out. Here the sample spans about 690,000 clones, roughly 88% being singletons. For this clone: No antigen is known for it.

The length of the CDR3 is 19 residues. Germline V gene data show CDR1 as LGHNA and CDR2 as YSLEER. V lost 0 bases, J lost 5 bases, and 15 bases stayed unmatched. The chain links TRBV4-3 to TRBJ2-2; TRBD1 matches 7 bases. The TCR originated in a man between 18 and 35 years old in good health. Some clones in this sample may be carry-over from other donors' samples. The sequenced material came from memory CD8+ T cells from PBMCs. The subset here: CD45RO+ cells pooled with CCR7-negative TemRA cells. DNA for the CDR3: TGCGCCAGCAGCCAAGATGGGCCGGTTGGACAGGTTCTGACCGGGGAGCTGTTTTTT. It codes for CASSQDGPVGQVLTGELFF.